Sequencing of this TCR beta chain was carried out in a study of vaccination and CD4 T cells after COVID-19 (dated by TCRdb to 2022 to 2024). About the investigation overall: Every convalescent patient had a positive nasal swab PCR test for SARS-CoV-2, with mild disease in eight to ten patients and severe disease in one. The time from the second vaccine dose to post-vaccine blood sampling had a median of approximately 72 days and ranged from about 14 to 250 days. Participants received two doses of either the Pfizer-BioNTech BNT162b2 vaccine (n=8) or the Moderna mRNA-1273 vaccine (n=2). Post-COVID blood samples from convalescent patients were collected a median of roughly 100 days after diagnosis, with a range of 35 to 161 days. In the convalescent cohort there were six males and four females, among whom were two Hispanic individuals, seven Caucasians, two Asians and one multiracial person. Control cultures used a CEFX viral epitope pool as positive control, an HIV-1 Nef peptide pool as negative control, or no peptide. For stimulating the cultures, overlapping spike peptide pools were used, derived from SARS-CoV-2 as well as from the common cold coronaviruses HCoV-NL63, HCoV-OC43 and HCoV-229E. In roughly eleven COVID-19 convalescent patients and a few infection-naive healthy vaccine recipients, the spike-specific CD4+ TCR repertoire before mRNA vaccination was compared with the repertoire after mRNA vaccination.

The library was prepared using PCR. DNA from cultured CD4+ T cells was subjected to TCR sequencing with the Oncomine TCR Beta short-read assay at the Johns Hopkins FTIC core. Genomic DNA was extracted from the cultured CD4+ T cells with the QIAamp micro DNA kit. The Oncomine TCR Beta libraries from cultured CD4+ T cells were pooled using unique dual indexes and then sequenced on an Illumina iSeq 100. On the study's bioinformatics: Non-productive sequences were filtered out, and CDR3s that did not start with C, did not end with F or W, or were shorter than 7 amino acids were discarded. Antigen-specific clonotypes were identified using the MANAFEST web application through comparison of peptide-stimulated wells with reference and other culture wells. An FDR below 0.05, an odds ratio above 5, and a productive frequency above 0.1% in at least two of three replicate wells were required for clones to be considered positive. Clonotypes that were significantly expanded in both SARS-CoV-2 spike wells and at least one common cold coronavirus spike condition were defined as cross-reactive. Levenshtein distances (stringdist) and unrooted phylogenetic trees (ape) in R version 3.6.1 were used to assess CDR3 homology. Starting from the raw public reads, TCRdb applied fastp trimming at Q25, assembled clones with MiXCR and retained in-frame beta chains. Rows with one shared CDR3 protein collapse into an entry with the most common genes and DNA. TCRdb's processing, not the authors', yielded these V and J calls. In all, the sample holds about 10,000 distinct CDR3 sequences, and roughly 28% of those were seen once. The leading ten clones occupy 15% of the sample.

Per the publication, the treatment or condition label means: approximately nine-day PBMC culture with coronavirus spike peptide pools or control peptides (ViraFEST assay). The study used the ViraFEST assay, which expanded antigen-specific T cells with peptide pools and then identified expanded clonotypes by TCR sequencing. The convalescent patients' positive SARS-CoV-2 PCR tests fell between March and December 2020, which was before the Alpha, Beta and Delta variants emerged in the United States. Each well held two million PBMCs cultured with approximately 10 ug/ml peptide pools in IMDM containing approximately 4.8% human AB serum and roughly 10 IU/ml IL-2. On days 3 and 7, half of the culture medium was replaced with fresh IL-2-containing medium. After less than twelve days of culture, CD4+ T cells were isolated by negative selection with the EasySep CD4+ T cell isolation kit. PBMCs were separated from whole blood using Ficoll-Paque Plus gradient centrifugation and then either used fresh or cryopreserved at -140C. In general, triplicate wells were set up for every culture condition.

The germline V gene encodes CDR1 SGHTA and CDR2 FQGNSA. Reading from cysteine to phenylalanine, the CDR3 counts 18 amino acids. Only the CDR3 DNA is retained, 54 bases long and in frame from the first base. V ends up 5 bases short and J 5 bases short, with an unmatched junction base count of 14. This clonotype appeared a few times. The antigen it recognizes is unknown. Per-base qualities were not stored, and no clone one base away is much larger. The study at large found these results: Of the vaccine-specific clones in convalescent patients, 304 of 307, or nearly all, reacted only to SARS-CoV-2 spike and did not cross-react with common cold coronaviruses. In convalescent patients, a median about 86% of post-vaccine SARS-CoV-2-reactive clones were detected only after vaccination, and vaccine-specific priming was suggested by this finding. The number of convalescent patients in the study was relatively small, and the study did not examine early timepoints following natural infection. An increase in the median number of SARS-CoV-2-reactive clonotypes from around 20 after infection to 38 after vaccination was observed, but the change was not found to be significant.

The sequence derives from a human donor who had recovered from COVID-19. Recombination connected TRBV7-2 to TRBJ2-5; 13 bases in the middle match TRBD2. This sample comprised CD4+ T cells from blood, cultured in vitro, obtained after SARS-CoV-2 vaccination. CDR3 loop: CASSPGTSGRAVWETQYF. The nucleotide sequence reads TGTGCCAGCAGCCCCGGCACTAGCGGGAGGGCGGTGTGGGAGACCCAGTACTTC.